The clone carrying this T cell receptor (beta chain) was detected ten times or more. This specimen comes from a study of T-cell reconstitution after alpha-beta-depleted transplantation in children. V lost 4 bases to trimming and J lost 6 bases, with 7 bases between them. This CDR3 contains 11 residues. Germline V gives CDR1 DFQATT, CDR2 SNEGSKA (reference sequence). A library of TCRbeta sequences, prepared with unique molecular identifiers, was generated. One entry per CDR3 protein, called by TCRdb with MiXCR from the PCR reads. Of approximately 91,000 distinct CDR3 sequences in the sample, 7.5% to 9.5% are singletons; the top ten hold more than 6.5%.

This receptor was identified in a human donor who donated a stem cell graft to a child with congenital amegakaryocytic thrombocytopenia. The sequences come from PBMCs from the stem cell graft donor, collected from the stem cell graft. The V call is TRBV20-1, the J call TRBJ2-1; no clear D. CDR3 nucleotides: TGCAGTGCTACCGTCGTCAATGAGCAGTTCTTC. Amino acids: CSATVVNEQFF.